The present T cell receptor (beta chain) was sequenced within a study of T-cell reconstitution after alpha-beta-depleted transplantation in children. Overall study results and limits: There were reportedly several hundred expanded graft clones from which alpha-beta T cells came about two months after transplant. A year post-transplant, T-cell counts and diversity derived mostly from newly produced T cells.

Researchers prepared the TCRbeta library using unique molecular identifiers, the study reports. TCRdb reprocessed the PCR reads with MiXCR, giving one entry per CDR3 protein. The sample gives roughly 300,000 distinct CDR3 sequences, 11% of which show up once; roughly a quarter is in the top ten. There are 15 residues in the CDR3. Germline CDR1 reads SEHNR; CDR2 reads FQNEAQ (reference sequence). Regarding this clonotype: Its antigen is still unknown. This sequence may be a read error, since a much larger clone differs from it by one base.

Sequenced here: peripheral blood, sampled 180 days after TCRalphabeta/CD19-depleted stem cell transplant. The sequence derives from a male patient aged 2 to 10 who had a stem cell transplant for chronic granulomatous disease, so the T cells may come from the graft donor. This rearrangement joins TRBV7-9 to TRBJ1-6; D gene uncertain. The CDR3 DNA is TGTTCCAGCAGCTTAGCGTTGGGCTATAATTCACCCCTCCACTTT. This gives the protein CSSSLALGYNSPLHF.